This T cell receptor beta chain was documented in a study of T cells in Graves' hyperthyroidism and ophthalmopathy. Germline V lookup: CDR1 PRHDT, CDR2 FYEKMQ (reference sequence). Trimming removed 3 bases from V and 3 bases from J, with 14 bases in between. The CDR3 covers 15 residues. TCR beta CDR3 regions were amplified from RNA transcripts. The study used the HTBI primer set for a first-round RT-PCR of the TCR CDR3. TCRdb redid the calling of the multiplex PCR reads with MiXCR, one entry per CDR3 protein. The sample contains around 760,000 distinct CDR3 sequences, approximately 40% of which appear only once. This clonotype came up a few times. No progression to ophthalmopathy during 18 months of follow-up defined stable disease.

This chain connects TRBV13 to TRBJ2-5; D might be TRBD2 (6 bases). Sequencing used blood. The origin of this receptor is a middle-aged woman with Graves' hyperthyroidism. DNA of the CDR3: TGTGCCAGCAGCTTTGGACTACACGGTGAAGAGACCCAGTACTTC. Amino acid sequence: CASSFGLHGEETQYF.